The rows below give T cell receptor beta chains drawn from one sample of a study of graft-versus-host responses after intestinal transplantation. Repertoires were generated with immunoSEQ multiplex PCR, while TCRdb's copy carries only in-frame clones and drops some. The sample has roughly 14,000 clones, approximately 33% seen once. This specimen consisted of alloreactive CD8+ T cells from a mixed lymphocyte reaction culture, obtained before intestinal transplant. These receptors came from a human patient who received an intestinal transplant. Both conserved end residues are part of each CDR3. Each record gives: D gene, CDR3 length, clone size, V gene, J gene, CDR3 DNA, CDR3 protein. A D gene is named only where the DNA matches it firmly. Not every row has a clone size; where given, it reads once, few, many or a size class.

D gene: NA
CDR3 length: 11
clone size: few
V gene: TRBV30
J gene: TRBJ1-1
CDR3 DNA: TGTGCCTGGGGAGGGACCACTGAAGCTTTCTTT
CDR3 protein: CAWGGTTEAFF

D gene: TRBD2
CDR3 length: 15
clone size: NA
V gene: TRBV11-2
J gene: TRBJ2-3
CDR3 DNA: TGTGCCAGCAGCTTATTGACGGGGGGGCCAGATACGCAGTATTTT
CDR3 protein: CASSLLTGGPDTQYF

D gene: NA
CDR3 length: 11
clone size: few
V gene: TRBV20-1
J gene: TRBJ2-1
CDR3 DNA: TGCAGTGGCACACAGGGCAATGAGCAGTTCTTC
CDR3 protein: CSGTQGNEQFF

D gene: NA
CDR3 length: 15
clone size: NA
V gene: TRBV5-1
J gene: TRBJ2-5
CDR3 DNA: TGCGCCAGCAGCCCCTACTCGGGGGGCGGGGAGACCCAGTACTTC
CDR3 protein: CASSPYSGGGETQYF

D gene: NA
CDR3 length: 13
clone size: NA
V gene: TRBV6-5
J gene: TRBJ1-2
CDR3 DNA: TGTGCCAGCAGTTACCCAGGGGTCTATGGCTACACCTTC
CDR3 protein: CASSYPGVYGYTF

D gene: TRBD1
CDR3 length: 15
clone size: NA
V gene: TRBV27
J gene: TRBJ1-2
CDR3 DNA: TGTGCCAGCAGCTTCCTACCGACAGGGGGGGATGGCTACACCTTC
CDR3 protein: CASSFLPTGGDGYTF

D gene: NA
CDR3 length: 16
clone size: medium-sized
V gene: TRBV27
J gene: TRBJ1-1
CDR3 DNA: TGTGCCAGCAGTTTTCGGGACGGGGGGATGAACACTGAAGCTTTCTTT
CDR3 protein: CASSFRDGGMNTEAFF

D gene: TRBD1
CDR3 length: 15
clone size: NA
V gene: TRBV11-2
J gene: TRBJ2-1
CDR3 DNA: TGTGCCAGCAGCTTAGCTGCAGGGGGTAATAATGAGCAGTTCTTC
CDR3 protein: CASSLAAGGNNEQFF

D gene: NA
CDR3 length: 12
clone size: few
V gene: TRBV30
J gene: TRBJ2-7
CDR3 DNA: TGTGCCTGGTCCGACAGTACCTACGAGCAGTACTTC
CDR3 protein: CAWSDSTYEQYF

D gene: NA
CDR3 length: 12
clone size: once
V gene: TRBV6-5
J gene: TRBJ1-2
CDR3 DNA: TGTGCCAGCCCTCGGGGTCACTATGGCTACACCTTC
CDR3 protein: CASPRGHYGYTF

D gene: TRBD1
CDR3 length: 16
clone size: NA
V gene: TRBV11-2
J gene: TRBJ2-4
CDR3 DNA: TGTGCCAGCAGCTTAGATCGAGGGGGCATGTCAAACATTCAGTACTTC
CDR3 protein: CASSLDRGGMSNIQYF

D gene: NA
CDR3 length: 12
clone size: few
V gene: TRBV29-1
J gene: TRBJ2-7
CDR3 DNA: TGCAGCGTAATCGTGAGCTCCTACGAGCAGTACTTC
CDR3 protein: CSVIVSSYEQYF

D gene: NA
CDR3 length: 15
clone size: few
V gene: TRBV4-3
J gene: TRBJ1-2
CDR3 DNA: TGCGCCAGCAGCCAATGGTTGGACAGCCTATATGGCTACACCTTC
CDR3 protein: CASSQWLDSLYGYTF

D gene: NA
CDR3 length: 16
clone size: few
V gene: TRBV6-6
J gene: TRBJ1-4
CDR3 DNA: TGTGCCAGCAGATTGACCCCAGGGTCCACTAATGAAAAACTGTTTTTT
CDR3 protein: CASRLTPGSTNEKLFF

D gene: TRBD2
CDR3 length: 14
clone size: NA
V gene: TRBV27
J gene: TRBJ2-1
CDR3 DNA: TGTGCCAGCAGTCACCGCGGGGGGGGTAATGAGCAGTTCTTC
CDR3 protein: CASSHRGGGNEQFF

D gene: NA
CDR3 length: 14
clone size: NA
V gene: TRBV4-3
J gene: TRBJ1-1
CDR3 DNA: TGCGCCAGCAGCCAAGGGACTATGAACTCTGAAGCTTTCTTT
CDR3 protein: CASSQGTMNSEAFF

D gene: TRBD2
CDR3 length: 18
clone size: once
V gene: TRBV4-1
J gene: TRBJ2-3
CDR3 DNA: TGCGCCAGCAGCCAAGTTGGTGGCCTAGCGGGGGGCACAGATACGCAGTATTTT
CDR3 protein: CASSQVGGLAGGTDTQYF

D gene: NA
CDR3 length: 16
clone size: few
V gene: TRBV11-2
J gene: TRBJ2-7
CDR3 DNA: TGTGCCAGCAGCTTAGGCGGCCCCACTCTATCGTTCGAGCAGTACTTC
CDR3 protein: CASSLGGPTLSFEQYF

D gene: TRBD2
CDR3 length: 15
clone size: NA
V gene: TRBV7-8
J gene: TRBJ2-1
CDR3 DNA: TGTGCCAGCAGCCCGCTAGCGGGGGGGTTCAATGAGCAGTTCTTC
CDR3 protein: CASSPLAGGFNEQFF

D gene: NA
CDR3 length: 17
clone size: few
V gene: TRBV27
J gene: TRBJ2-1
CDR3 DNA: TGTGCCAGCAGTTCCCTACACCTGGGGAGCTCCTACAATGAGCAGTTCTTC
CDR3 protein: CASSSLHLGSSYNEQFF

D gene: TRBD1
CDR3 length: 17
clone size: NA
V gene: TRBV11-3
J gene: TRBJ2-3
CDR3 DNA: TGTGCCAGCAGCTTAGCCCTCGGACAGGGGTACACAGATACGCAGTATTTT
CDR3 protein: CASSLALGQGYTDTQYF

D gene: TRBD2
CDR3 length: 16
clone size: NA
V gene: TRBV27
J gene: TRBJ2-1
CDR3 DNA: TGTGCCAGCAGTTTGGGGACTAGCGGGGGTTACAATGAGCAGTTCTTC
CDR3 protein: CASSLGTSGGYNEQFF

D gene: TRBD1
CDR3 length: 18
clone size: NA
V gene: TRBV11-2
J gene: TRBJ1-1
CDR3 DNA: TGTGCCAGCAGCCATCGAACAGGACAGGGTGTGGAGAACACTGAAGCTTTCTTT
CDR3 protein: CASSHRTGQGVENTEAFF

D gene: NA
CDR3 length: 14
clone size: medium-sized
V gene: TRBV7-5
J gene: TRBJ2-5
CDR3 DNA: TGTGTCAGAAGCTTCGCGACAGATTCGGAGACCCAGTACTTC
CDR3 protein: CVRSFATDSETQYF

D gene: TRBD2
CDR3 length: 20
clone size: NA
V gene: TRBV10-3
J gene: TRBJ2-1
CDR3 DNA: TGTGCCATCACCACAGGGACTAGCGGGGGGTCCGGGAGCTCCTACAATGAGCAGTTCTTC
CDR3 protein: CAITTGTSGGSGSSYNEQFF

D gene: TRBD1
CDR3 length: 12
clone size: once
V gene: TRBV11-2
J gene: TRBJ2-7
CDR3 DNA: TGTGCCAGCAGGGGACAGGGCAACGAGCAGTACTTC
CDR3 protein: CASRGQGNEQYF

D gene: TRBD2
CDR3 length: 17
clone size: NA
V gene: TRBV7-2
J gene: TRBJ2-3
CDR3 DNA: TGTGCCAGCAGCTTACGGGCGCGGGGGGGATTTTTGAATACGCAGTATTTT
CDR3 protein: CASSLRARGGFLNTQYF

D gene: TRBD2
CDR3 length: 13
clone size: few
V gene: TRBV27
J gene: TRBJ2-7
CDR3 DNA: TGTGCCAGCAGTTACCCGGGGGGGCACGAGCAGTACTTC
CDR3 protein: CASSYPGGHEQYF

D gene: NA
CDR3 length: 15
clone size: NA
V gene: TRBV11-2
J gene: TRBJ1-1
CDR3 DNA: TGTGCCAGCAGCTTAGAGGGAGCAGGGAACACTGAAGCTTTCTTT
CDR3 protein: CASSLEGAGNTEAFF

D gene: TRBD2
CDR3 length: 16
clone size: NA
V gene: TRBV7-8
J gene: TRBJ2-1
CDR3 DNA: TGTGCCAGCAGCTTATTGGGCGGGGGGCCGAACAATGAGCAGTTCTTC
CDR3 protein: CASSLLGGGPNNEQFF

D gene: NA
CDR3 length: 12
clone size: NA
V gene: TRBV30
J gene: TRBJ1-1
CDR3 DNA: TGTGCCTCCACAGGGTGGAACACTGAAGCTTTCTTT
CDR3 protein: CASTGWNTEAFF

D gene: TRBD1
CDR3 length: 16
clone size: once
V gene: TRBV13
J gene: TRBJ2-7
CDR3 DNA: TGTGCCAGCAGCTCGGAGAGGGGGACAGGGGAATACGAGCAGTACTTC
CDR3 protein: CASSSERGTGEYEQYF

D gene: TRBD2
CDR3 length: 14
clone size: NA
V gene: TRBV13
J gene: TRBJ2-3
CDR3 DNA: TGTGCCAGCAGCTTAGTCGGACTAGCGGATACGCAGTATTTT
CDR3 protein: CASSLVGLADTQYF

D gene: NA
CDR3 length: 14
clone size: NA
V gene: TRBV10-3
J gene: TRBJ1-1
CDR3 DNA: TGTGCCATCAGTGAGTCGGAGGGGCTCACTGAAGCTTTCTTT
CDR3 protein: CAISESEGLTEAFF

D gene: TRBD1
CDR3 length: 12
clone size: medium-sized
V gene: TRBV7-7
J gene: TRBJ2-5
CDR3 DNA: TGTGCCAGCAGCCATACCGGGACAGGGTTGAACTTC
CDR3 protein: CASSHTGTGLNF

D gene: NA
CDR3 length: 14
clone size: few
V gene: TRBV11-2
J gene: TRBJ2-7
CDR3 DNA: TGTGCCAGCAGCGCACAGGGCCCCCTCTACGAGCAGTACTTC
CDR3 protein: CASSAQGPLYEQYF